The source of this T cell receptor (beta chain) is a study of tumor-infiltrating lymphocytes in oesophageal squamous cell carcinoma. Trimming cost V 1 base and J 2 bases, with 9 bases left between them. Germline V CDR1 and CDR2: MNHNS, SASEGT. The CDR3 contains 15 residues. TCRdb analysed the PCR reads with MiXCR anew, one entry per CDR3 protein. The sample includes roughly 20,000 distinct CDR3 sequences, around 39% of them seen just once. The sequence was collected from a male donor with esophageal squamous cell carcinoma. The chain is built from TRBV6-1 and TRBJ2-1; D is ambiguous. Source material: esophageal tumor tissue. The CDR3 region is CASSEDSGPYNEQFF. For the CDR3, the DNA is TGTGCCAGCAGTGAAGACTCCGGGCCCTACAATGAGCAGTTCTTC.